This TCR beta chain appears in the sequencing data of a study of blood T cell repertoires in COVID-19. At the level of the study: COVID-19 samples from acute and convalescent phases originated in the United States, Italy and Spain.

About this clone: A much larger clone lies one base from this, so it may be a read error.

Germline CDR1 SGHTA, CDR2 FQGTGA. This CDR3 comprises 15 residues. Trimming left V 0 bases short and J 1 base short, with 6 bases between. The repertoire was sequenced with immunoSEQ multiplex PCR; TCRdb's copy has only in-frame clones and lacks some. The sample shows 150,000 to 200,000 clones, 82% of them seen only once. Sequenced input: peripheral blood. The gene calls are TRBV7-3 and TRBJ2-2; a weak D match, TRBD1 (5 bases). The sequence was collected from a woman aged 55 to 70 with COVID-19, enrolled during active disease. CDR3 coding DNA: TGTGCCAGCAGCTTAACAGGGGAGAACACCGGGGAGCTGTTTTTT. This gives the protein CASSLTGENTGELFF. Full variable domain (outside the CDR3, taken from reference TRBV7-3 and TRBJ2-2): GAGVSQTPSNKVTEKGKYVELRCDPISGHTALYWYRQSLGQGPEFLIYFQGTGAADDSGLPNDRFFAVRPEGSVSTLKIQRTERGDSAVYLCASSLTGENTGELFFGEGSRLTVL.